This TCR beta chain comes out of a study of blood T cell repertoires in COVID-19. Study-level information: Sites across the United States, Italy and Spain contributed samples from acute and convalescent COVID-19. Nucleic acid was either cDNA or gDNA, and it came from T cells, B-cell-depleted T cells, or PBMCs.

In the authors' methods: Amplification of reference gene primers was used by the study to estimate nucleated cell counts. Repertoires were generated with immunoSEQ multiplex PCR, while TCRdb's copy carries only in-frame clones and drops some. V and J calls and clone size are given by that table; D and trimming were obtained from the DNA. The table lists 66,000 or so clones, around 80% of them singletons. The V and J ends lost 3 bases and 1 base, in that order; junction bases with no gene match: 8. CDR3 length equals 16 residues. The germline gives CDR1 SGHKS, CDR2 YYEKEE (reference sequence). The sequenced sample consisted of peripheral blood. The TCR originated in a human donor in a cohort sampled during active COVID-19. The chain is built from TRBV5-5 and TRBJ2-5; 8 positions agree with TRBD2. The chain's CDR3 is CASSWRGSGVQETQYF. DNA for the CDR3: TGTGCCAGCAGCTGGCGGGGTAGCGGGGTCCAAGAGACCCAGTACTTC.